This TCR beta chain was sequenced during a study of human T cells and chemical hapten exposure (dated by TCRdb to 2020 to 2023). Background on the whole study: For sensitization, 2% DPC in acetone was applied to an approximately 2 cm by approximately 2 cm area of upper inner arm skin. Twenty-nine alopecia patients provided blood for TCR sequencing at one to four time points (pre-sensitization, 2, 6 and 24 weeks). Blood samples were taken from patients before sensitization (week 0) and at 2, 6 and about 24 weeks after DPC sensitization. Peripheral blood TCR repertoire changes were tracked in vivo in alopecia patients during primary and secondary sensitization to the hapten diphenylcyclopropenone (DPC). Throughout the study period of roughly five months, patients also received therapeutic DPC doses to the scalp every week. Patch testing was done on the upper back using Finn chambers containing 0.01% DPC, and results were scored after 6 days according to International Contact Dermatitis Research Group standards. Libraries were combined into a pool for sequencing, and differences in TCR yield between samples came mainly from small differences in library volumes within the pool. The patient cohort, mostly female, included alopecia areata with under or over 50% scalp involvement, alopecia totalis and alopecia universalis.

Summary of the overall study and its limitations: After repeated subsampling, the strength of the expansion versus patch-test correlation and the threshold at which it became significant changed. No change with DPC sensitization was found in the number of TCRs above 1 in 1000 frequency, and no evidence of global repertoire structure alterations was found. The number of PT1 expanded TCRs positively correlated with patch test score, significant at thresholds 8, 16 and 32 but not 4. Because every patient had alopecia, a presumed autoimmune disease, the patients' immune response might differ from that of healthy individuals. Significantly more large CDR3 similarity clusters were formed by expanded TCRs than by pre-sensitization or healthy control sets, consistent with antigen-driven responses.

Libraries were built with RACE. The sequencing machine was a NextSeq 500. During library preparation, unique molecular identifiers were attached to individual cDNA molecules so that TCRs could be counted quantitatively and reproducibly. Both TCR alpha and TCR beta chains were sequenced from each blood RNA sample. In the paper's pipeline: The median number of TCRs per sample was some 100,000, ranging from about 23,224 to 700,000. The Decombinator software suite was used to annotate V, J and CDR3 in the TCR reads. To make PS versus PT1 abundance plots, every sample was subsampled to the same number of TCRs (28,000). Expanded TCRs were defined as absent before sensitization and observed at least eight times at the 2-week time point. TCRdb handled the public reads itself, with Q25 trimming in fastp and clone calling in MiXCR, and kept productive beta chains. Here each entry gathers all rows of one CDR3 protein and keeps the most common genes and DNA. TCRdb's processing, not the authors' own work, is the source of the V and J calls. Counted in this sample were under 400,000 distinct CDR3 sequences; 4% to 6% of them appeared once. Just over 2.5% of the sample comes from the top ten.

Reading the label with the study, this specimen's time point is: pre-sensitization, week 0. The treatment or condition tag for this specimen amounts to: therapeutic diphenylcyclopropenone sensitization with weekly scalp DPC. At each patch-test visit, blood was drawn before the patch test was applied. To be eligible, patients had to be aged 18 to 70, diagnosed with alopecia and judged suitable for DPC therapy, while pregnant patients were excluded. Total RNA was extracted from unfractionated whole blood that had been collected in Tempus Blood RNA tubes. The table lists this clonotype with many counts. The antigen it recognizes is unknown. Base qualities were left out, and no much larger clone turns up one base away. V is shortened by 3 bases, J by 4 bases, and the region joining them spans 9 bases. The germline V gene encodes CDR1 MNHEY and CDR2 SMNVEV (reference sequence). The CDR3, from cysteine to phenylalanine, totals 13 residues. CDR3 DNA is the only sequence kept; it has 39 bases, read in frame from the first base.

Rearrangement joined TRBV27 to TRBJ1-1; the D gene cannot be named for sure. The sequence derives from a woman aged 45-59 years with alopecia areata. Some clones in this sample may be carry-over from other donors' samples. Sequenced here: whole blood, sampled in connection with sensitization to the hapten diphenylcyclopropenone (DPC). The CDR3 protein sequence reads: CASSFFMGTEAFF. The sequence in DNA is TGTGCCAGCAGTTTTTTTATGGGCACTGAAGCTTTCTTT.